This TCR beta chain was identified in a study of regulatory T cells in long-lasting Graves disease (dated by TCRdb to the early 2020s). In the study overall: Patients with persistent Graves' disease were compared with patients with newly diagnosed Graves' disease using TCR sequencing and RNA sequencing of peripheral blood. The study was conducted in China and was registered as a clinical trial. A total of roughly 33 samples underwent TCR sequencing: around 13 from persistent and around 20 from newly diagnosed Graves' disease patients.

Results the study describes overall, beyond this receptor: More public clonotypes were shared among persistent patients (approximately 3,000) than among newly diagnosed patients (under 1,000). Persistent Graves' disease patients showed lower TCR Shannon entropy and fewer highly expanded clones than newly diagnosed patients, suggesting clonal expansion. Preferential use of TRBV28, TRBJ1-2 and TRBJ2-5 was observed in persistent disease, whereas TRBV20-1 and TRBJ2-1 were favored in newly diagnosed disease. Because the primary lesion, thyroid tissue, could not be accessed, the study looked at peripheral blood alone. The small sample size was acknowledged by the authors as a limitation that may reduce accuracy.

TCRdb reprocessed the public reads (quality trimming at Q25 with fastp, clone calling with MiXCR) and kept in-frame beta chains. When rows share a CDR3 protein, they turn into one entry using the most common DNA and genes. The table for this sample lists 1,500 to 2,000 distinct CDR3 sequences; roughly 61% of them were counted only once. The biggest ten clones account for about 6.9% of the sample. A word on this clonotype: Its antigen is currently not known. Base qualities were left out, and no much larger clone turns up one base away.

The V end loses 3 bases and the J end loses 1 base, and a stretch of 8 bases separates them. In the germline V gene (reference sequence), CDR1 corresponds to SGHNT and CDR2 to YYREEE. The CDR3 spans 14 residues, from the cysteine through the phenylalanine. Just the 42-base CDR3 DNA is kept, in frame starting at base 1. For both TCR sequencing and RNA sequencing, RNA was extracted from PBMCs in TRIzol. The diagnosis of Graves' disease was made according to American Thyroid Association guidelines. Recruitment of patients was carried out at an endocrinology department in Xi'an, China. Each patient gave around 9.2 milliliters of peripheral blood, collected in an EDTA anticoagulant tube. Ficoll Paque Plus density gradient separation was used to isolate PBMCs, and no further T cell sorting was done. An Agilent 2100 Bioanalyzer and agarose gel were used to check RNA quality, and a NanoDrop 2000 was used to measure RNA concentration.

The source material was peripheral blood mononuclear cells (PBMCs), sampled with antithyroid drug treatment, in newly diagnosed or persistent Graves disease (not recorded which). The receptor comes from a human donor with Graves disease. The sequence is built from TRBV5-4 and TRBJ2-4; the D gene is perhaps TRBD1, from 6 matching bases. CDR3 region: CASSSQGAKNIQYF. The nucleotides are TGTGCCAGCAGCTCTCAGGGGGCCAAAAACATTCAGTACTTC.